This TCR beta chain originates from a study of shared clonotypes between healthy human individuals. Genomic DNA belonging to each subset was distributed in equal measure over several immunoSEQ plates. Using approximately 190 ng DNA, about 29,000 T cell genomes, the sorted-subset replicate PCRs were run. TCRdb keeps only in-frame clones here, not all; method: immunoSEQ multiplex PCR. In the table there are around 2.5 million clones, 80% to 95% of which are singletons. CDR1 is MNHNS and CDR2 is SASEGT in the germline V gene. This CDR3 has 13 amino acids. V was cut by 9 bases and J by 0 bases, with 9 bases left in between.

Sequencing was done on a sample of naive CD4+ T cells from PBMCs. Subset of the sample: CD45RA+ positively selected. This TCR was recovered from a man aged 18 to 29 in good health. Some clones in this sample may be carry-over from other donors' samples. This chain connects TRBV6-1 to TRBJ1-3; D is unresolved. CDR3 sequence: CASRAHSGNTIYF. CDR3 bases: TGTGCCAGTCGGGCACACTCTGGAAACACCATATATTTT.